This T cell receptor (beta chain) was sequenced during a study of cytomegalovirus exposure and HLA in healthy donors. Assay used: immunoSEQ multiplex PCR; TCRdb lists only in-frame clones, some missing. In the table there are a few hundred thousand clones, 85% to 90% of which are singletons. CDR3 size: 15 residues. The ends lost 6 bases at V and 0 bases at J; junction bases unmatched: 4. Germline V lookup: CDR1 MDHEN, CDR2 SYDVKM. This TCR came from a woman between 18 and 30 years old in good health and CMV-seronegative. The sequenced sample was PBMCs. The chain combines TRBV28 with TRBJ2-1; 8 bases are shared with TRBD2. CDR3 nucleotide sequence: TGTGCCAGCAGATTAGCGGGACGCTCCTACAATGAGCAGTTCTTC. Amino acids: CASRLAGRSYNEQFF.